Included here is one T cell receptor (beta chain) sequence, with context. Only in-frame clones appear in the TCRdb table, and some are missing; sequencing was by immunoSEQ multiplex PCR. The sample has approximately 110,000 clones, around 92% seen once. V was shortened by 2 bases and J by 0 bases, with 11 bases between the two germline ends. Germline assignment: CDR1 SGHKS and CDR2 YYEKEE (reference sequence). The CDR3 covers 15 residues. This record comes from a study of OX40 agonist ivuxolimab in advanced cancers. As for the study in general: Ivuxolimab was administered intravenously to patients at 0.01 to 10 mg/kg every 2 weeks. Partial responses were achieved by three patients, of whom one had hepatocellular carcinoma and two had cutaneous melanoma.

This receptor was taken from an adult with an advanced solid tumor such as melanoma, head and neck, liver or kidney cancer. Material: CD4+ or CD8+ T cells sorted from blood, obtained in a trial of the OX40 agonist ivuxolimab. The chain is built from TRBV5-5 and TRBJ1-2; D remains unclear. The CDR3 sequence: CASSFAGRSNYGYTF. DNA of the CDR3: TGTGCCAGCAGCTTCGCTGGGAGATCTAACTATGGCTACACCTTC. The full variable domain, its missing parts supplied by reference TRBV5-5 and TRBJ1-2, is DAGVTQSPTHLIKTRGQQVTLRCSPISGHKSVSWYQQVLGQGPQFIFQYYEKEERGRGNFPDRFSARQFPNYSSELNVNALLLGDSALYLCASSFAGRSNYGYTFGSGTRLTVV.